What follows are 2 T cell receptor beta chains derived from one specimen sequenced in a study of Ad26.COV2.S vaccination and SARS-CoV-2 variants (dated by TCRdb to 2020 to 2022). The method was the immunoSEQ multiplex PCR assay. Held by TCRdb, this immuneACCESS table contains in-frame sequences only and omits some clones. Under half of the omission traces to an unresolved V gene where checked; the cause of the rest is unknown. Here the sample has 400,000 or so clones; 88% occur a single time. The ten largest clones capture roughly 3.5% of the sample. The sample's treatment or condition label is to be understood as: some 20 received Ad26.COV2.S at low or high dose, single or two shots; about 5 received placebo; per-sample allocation not given. Repertoires of vaccine and placebo recipients were sequenced from samples collected on day 63 after the first injection. This material consisted of peripheral blood, taken in a trial of Ad26.COV2.S vaccine versus placebo. Every receptor here comes from a person aged 18-65 years who received the Ad26.COV2.S COVID-19 vaccine or a placebo.

The V call is TRBV9, the J call TRBJ2-3; possibly TRBD2 for D (6 bases). This CDR3 has 16 residues. Germline CDR1 and CDR2: SGDLS and YYNGEE. Trimming took 3 bases from V and 0 from J, leaving 14 bases between them. The DNA of the CDR3 is TGTGCCAGCAGCGCGCGTGGCGGGGCTAGCACAGATACGCAGTATTTT. Amino acids: CASSARGGASTDTQYF.

The chain recombines TRBV29-1 with TRBJ1-2; D ambiguous. V was shortened by 8 bases and J by 3 bases, with 19 bases between the two germline ends. The V gene's germline CDR1 is SQVTM and CDR2 ANQGSEA. The length of the CDR3 is 14 residues. Here the CDR3 DNA reads TGCAGCCACGGCATCGGGGATGGGGACTATGGCTACACCTTC. This gives the protein CSHGIGDGDYGYTF.